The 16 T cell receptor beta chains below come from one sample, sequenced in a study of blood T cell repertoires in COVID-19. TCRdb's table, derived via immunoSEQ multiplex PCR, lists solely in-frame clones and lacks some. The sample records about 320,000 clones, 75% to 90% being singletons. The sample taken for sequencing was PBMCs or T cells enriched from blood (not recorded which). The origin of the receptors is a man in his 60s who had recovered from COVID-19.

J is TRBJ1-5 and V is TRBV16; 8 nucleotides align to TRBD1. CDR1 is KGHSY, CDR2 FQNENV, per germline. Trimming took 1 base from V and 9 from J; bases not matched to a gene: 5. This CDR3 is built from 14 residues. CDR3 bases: TGTGCCAGCAGCCAATGGACAGGGCTATGGCCCCAGCATTTT. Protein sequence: CASSQWTGLWPQHF.

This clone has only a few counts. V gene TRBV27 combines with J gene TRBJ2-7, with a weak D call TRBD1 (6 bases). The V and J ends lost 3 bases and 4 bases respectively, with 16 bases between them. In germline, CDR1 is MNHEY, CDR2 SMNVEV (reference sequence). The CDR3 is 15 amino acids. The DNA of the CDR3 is TGTGCCAGCAGTTTCACGGGGACACGGTTATACGAGCAGTACTTC. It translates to CASSFTGTRLYEQYF.

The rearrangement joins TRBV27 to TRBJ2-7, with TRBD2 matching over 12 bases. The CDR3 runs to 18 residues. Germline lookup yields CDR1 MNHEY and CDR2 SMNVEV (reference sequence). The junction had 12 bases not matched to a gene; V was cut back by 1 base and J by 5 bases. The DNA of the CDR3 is TGTGCCAGCAGTTTATATCCTAGCGGGAGGGCCTACGGTGACGAGCAGTACTTC. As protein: CASSLYPSGRAYGDEQYF.

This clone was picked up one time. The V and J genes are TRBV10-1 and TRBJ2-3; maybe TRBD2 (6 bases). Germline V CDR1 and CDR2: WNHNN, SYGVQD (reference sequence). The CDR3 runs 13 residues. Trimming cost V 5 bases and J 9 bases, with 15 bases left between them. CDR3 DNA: TGCGCCAGCAGTCAATCGGGAGTGGACACGCAGTATTTT. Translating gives CASSQSGVDTQYF.

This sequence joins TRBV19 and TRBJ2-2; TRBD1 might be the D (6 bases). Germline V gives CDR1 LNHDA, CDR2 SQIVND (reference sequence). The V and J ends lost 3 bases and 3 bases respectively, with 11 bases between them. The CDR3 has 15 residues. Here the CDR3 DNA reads TGTGCCAGTAGTATGACCGGGACATACACCGGGGAGCTGTTTTTT. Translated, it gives CASSMTGTYTGELFF. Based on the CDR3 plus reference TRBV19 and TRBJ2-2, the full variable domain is DGGITQSPKYLFRKEGQNVTLSCEQNLNHDAMYWYRQDPGQGLRLIYYSQIVNDFQKGDIAEGYSVSREKKESFPLTVTSAQKNPTAFYLCASSMTGTYTGELFFGEGSRLTVL.

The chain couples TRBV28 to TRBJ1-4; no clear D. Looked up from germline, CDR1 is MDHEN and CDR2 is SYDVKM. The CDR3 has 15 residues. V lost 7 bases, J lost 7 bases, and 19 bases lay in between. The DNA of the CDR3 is TGTGCCAGCAACTCTATCGGGTTGGGTTTTGAAAAACTGTTTTTT. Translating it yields CASNSIGLGFEKLFF.

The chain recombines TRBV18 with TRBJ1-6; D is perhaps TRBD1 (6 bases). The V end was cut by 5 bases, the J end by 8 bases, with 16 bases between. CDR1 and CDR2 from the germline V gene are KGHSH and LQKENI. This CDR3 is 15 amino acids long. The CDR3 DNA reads TGTGCCAGCTCAATACAGGGCCAGGGCGATTCACCCCTCCACTTT. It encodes CASSIQGQGDSPLHF.

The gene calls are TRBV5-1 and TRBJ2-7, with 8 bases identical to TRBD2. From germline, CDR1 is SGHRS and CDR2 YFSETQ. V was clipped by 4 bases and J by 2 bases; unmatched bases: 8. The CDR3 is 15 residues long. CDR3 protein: CASSLSGALPYEQYF. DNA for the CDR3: TGCGCCAGCAGCCTTAGCGGGGCCCTCCCCTACGAGCAGTACTTC. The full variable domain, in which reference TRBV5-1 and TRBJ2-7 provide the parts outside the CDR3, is KAGVTQTPRYLIKTRGQQVTLSCSPISGHRSVSWYQQTPGQGLQFLFEYFSETQRNKGNFPGRFSGRQFSNSRSEMNVSTLELGDSALYLCASSLSGALPYEQYFGPGTRLTVT.

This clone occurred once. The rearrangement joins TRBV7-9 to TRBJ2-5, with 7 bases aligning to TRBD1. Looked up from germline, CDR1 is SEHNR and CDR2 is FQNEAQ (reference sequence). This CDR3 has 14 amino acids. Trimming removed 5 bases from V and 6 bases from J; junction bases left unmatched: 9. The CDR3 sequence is CASSPQTGQKTQYF. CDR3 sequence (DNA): TGTGCCAGCAGCCCCCAGACAGGGCAAAAGACCCAGTACTTC.

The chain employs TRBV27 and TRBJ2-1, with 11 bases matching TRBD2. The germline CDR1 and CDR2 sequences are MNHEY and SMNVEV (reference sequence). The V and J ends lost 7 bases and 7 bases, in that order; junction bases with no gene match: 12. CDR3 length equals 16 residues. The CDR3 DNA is TGTGCCAGCACCCCATGGGGTCGACTAGCGGGAAATGAGCAGTTCTTC. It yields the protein CASTPWGRLAGNEQFF.

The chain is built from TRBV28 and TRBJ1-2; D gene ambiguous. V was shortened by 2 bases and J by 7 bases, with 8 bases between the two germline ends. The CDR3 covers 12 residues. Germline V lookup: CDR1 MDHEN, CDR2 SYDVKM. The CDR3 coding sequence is TGTGCCAGCAGTTTAGTTTCGGGTGGCTACACCTTC. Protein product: CASSLVSGGYTF.

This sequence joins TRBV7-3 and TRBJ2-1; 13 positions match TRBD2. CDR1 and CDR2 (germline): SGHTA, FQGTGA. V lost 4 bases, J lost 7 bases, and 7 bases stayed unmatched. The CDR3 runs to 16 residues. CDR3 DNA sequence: TGTGCCAGCAGCTCCCAGGGACTAGCGGGGCTAAATGAGCAGTTCTTC. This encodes CASSSQGLAGLNEQFF. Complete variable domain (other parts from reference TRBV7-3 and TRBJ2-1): GAGVSQTPSNKVTEKGKYVELRCDPISGHTALYWYRQSLGQGPEFLIYFQGTGAADDSGLPNDRFFAVRPEGSVSTLKIQRTERGDSAVYLCASSSQGLAGLNEQFFGPGTRLTVL.

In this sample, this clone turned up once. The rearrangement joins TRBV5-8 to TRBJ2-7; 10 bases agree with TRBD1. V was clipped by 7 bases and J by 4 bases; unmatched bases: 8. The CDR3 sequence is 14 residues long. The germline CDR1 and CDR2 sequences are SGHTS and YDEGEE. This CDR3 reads CASGGQGGRYEQYF. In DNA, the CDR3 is TGTGCCAGCGGAGGACAGGGGGGCAGGTACGAGCAGTACTTC.

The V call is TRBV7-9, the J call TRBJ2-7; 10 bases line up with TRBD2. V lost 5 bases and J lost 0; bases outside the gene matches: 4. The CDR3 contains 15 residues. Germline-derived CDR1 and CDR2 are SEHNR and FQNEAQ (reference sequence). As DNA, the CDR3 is TGTGCCAGCAGCATCGGACTAGCGGTCTCCTACGAGCAGTACTTC. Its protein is CASSIGLAVSYEQYF.

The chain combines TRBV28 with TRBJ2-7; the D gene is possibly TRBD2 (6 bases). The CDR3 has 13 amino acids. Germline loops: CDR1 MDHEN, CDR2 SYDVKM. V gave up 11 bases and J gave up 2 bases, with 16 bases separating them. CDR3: CALGRTVTYEQYF. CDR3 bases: TGTGCCCTCGGGAGAACGGTAACCTACGAGCAGTACTTC.

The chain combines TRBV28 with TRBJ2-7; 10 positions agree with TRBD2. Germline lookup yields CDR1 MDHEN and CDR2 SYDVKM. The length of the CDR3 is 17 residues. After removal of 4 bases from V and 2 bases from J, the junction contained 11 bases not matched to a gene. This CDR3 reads CASSSGAAGGRTYEQYF. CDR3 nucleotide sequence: TGTGCCAGCAGTTCGGGAGCAGCGGGAGGGCGAACCTACGAGCAGTACTTC.